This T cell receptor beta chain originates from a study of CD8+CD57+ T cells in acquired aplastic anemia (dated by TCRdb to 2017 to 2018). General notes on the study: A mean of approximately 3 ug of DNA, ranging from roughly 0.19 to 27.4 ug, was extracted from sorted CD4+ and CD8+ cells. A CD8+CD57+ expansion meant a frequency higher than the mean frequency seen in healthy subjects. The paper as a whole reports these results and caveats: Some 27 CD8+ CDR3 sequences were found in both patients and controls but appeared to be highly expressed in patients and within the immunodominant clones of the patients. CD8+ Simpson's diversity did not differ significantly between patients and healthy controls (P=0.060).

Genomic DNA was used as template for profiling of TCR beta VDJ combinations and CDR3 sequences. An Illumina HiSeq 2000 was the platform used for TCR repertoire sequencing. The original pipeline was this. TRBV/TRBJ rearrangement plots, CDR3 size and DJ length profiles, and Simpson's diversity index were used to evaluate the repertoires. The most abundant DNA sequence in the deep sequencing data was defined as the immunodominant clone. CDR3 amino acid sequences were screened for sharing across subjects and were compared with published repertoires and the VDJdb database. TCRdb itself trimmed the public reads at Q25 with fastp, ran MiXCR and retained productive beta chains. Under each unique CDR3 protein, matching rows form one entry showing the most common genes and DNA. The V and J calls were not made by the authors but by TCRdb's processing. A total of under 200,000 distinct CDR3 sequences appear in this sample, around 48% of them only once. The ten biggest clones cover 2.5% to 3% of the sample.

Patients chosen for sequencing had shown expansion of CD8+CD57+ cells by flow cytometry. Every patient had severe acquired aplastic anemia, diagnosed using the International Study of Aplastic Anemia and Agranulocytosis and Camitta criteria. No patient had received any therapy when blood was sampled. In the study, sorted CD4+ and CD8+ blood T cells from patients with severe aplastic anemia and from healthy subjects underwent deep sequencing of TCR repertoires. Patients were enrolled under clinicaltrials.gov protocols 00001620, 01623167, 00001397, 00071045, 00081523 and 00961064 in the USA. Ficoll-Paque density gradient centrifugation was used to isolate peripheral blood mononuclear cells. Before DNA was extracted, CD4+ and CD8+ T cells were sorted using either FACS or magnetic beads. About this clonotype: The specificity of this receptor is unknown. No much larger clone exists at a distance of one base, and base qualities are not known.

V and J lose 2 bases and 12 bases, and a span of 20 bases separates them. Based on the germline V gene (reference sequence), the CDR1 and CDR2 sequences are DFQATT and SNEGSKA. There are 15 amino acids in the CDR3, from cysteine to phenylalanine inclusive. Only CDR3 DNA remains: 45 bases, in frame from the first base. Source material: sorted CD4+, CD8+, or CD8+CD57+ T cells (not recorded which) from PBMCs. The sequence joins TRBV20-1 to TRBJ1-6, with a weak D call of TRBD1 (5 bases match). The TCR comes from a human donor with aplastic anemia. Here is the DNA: TGCAGTGCTAGACCTCTGGGGCGGGACGTGCAACCCCTCCACTTT. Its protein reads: CSARPLGRDVQPLHF.